The 28 T cell receptor beta chains given below trace back to one sample, sequenced in a study of response to subunit inactivated influenza vaccine. TCRdb re-analysed the RT-PCR reads in MiXCR, keeping a single row per CDR3 protein. The sample gives about 700,000 distinct CDR3 sequences, approximately 15% of which show up once; around 6.5% is in the top ten. Sequences were derived from PBMCs from blood, sampled less than 15 days before vaccination. Source of these receptors: a man aged 50 to 60 who received an inactivated influenza vaccine.

This clonotype came up many times. The chain recombines TRBV7-2 with TRBJ2-1; TRBD1 matches 9 bases. V was pared by 6 bases and J by 7 bases, with 13 bases of the junction left unmatched. The CDR3 totals 16 residues. In germline, CDR1 is SGHTA, CDR2 FQGNSA. For the CDR3, the DNA is TGTGCCAGCAGGACCAGCCCGGGACAGGGTCGGAATGAGCAGTTCTTC. This codes for CASRTSPGQGRNEQFF. Full variable domain (remainder filled in from reference TRBV7-2 and TRBJ2-1): GAGVSQSPSNKVTEKGKDVELRCDPISGHTALYWYRQSLGQGLEFLIYFQGNSAPDKSGLPSDRFSAERTGGSVSTLTIQRTQQEDSAVYLCASRTSPGQGRNEQFFGPGTRLTVL.

The table lists this clonotype with a few counts. V and J are TRBV4-3 and TRBJ2-7; a weak D match, TRBD1 (5 bases). Germline-derived CDR1 and CDR2 are LGHNA and YSLEER. CDR3 length: 16 residues. Between the trimmed V and J ends, which lost 1 base and 2 bases, there was a span of 15 bases. The chain's CDR3 is CASSQASQGNTYEQYF. The CDR3 bases are TGCGCCAGCAGCCAAGCATCGCAGGGAAATACCTACGAGCAGTACTTC.

V is TRBV11-1 and J is TRBJ2-5, with D perhaps given as TRBD1 or TRBD2 (5 bases each). V lost 4 bases to trimming and J lost 2 bases, with 23 bases between them. Per germline, CDR1 SGHAT and CDR2 FQDESV (reference sequence). This CDR3 region has 18 residues. CDR3 amino acids: CASSSRTTATNKQETQYF. The DNA for the CDR3 is TGTGCCAGCAGCTCCCGGACGACAGCGACTAATAAGCAAGAGACCCAGTACTTC.

The genes are TRBV20-1 and TRBJ1-5; D gene uncertain. Germline-derived CDR1 and CDR2 are DFQATT and SNEGSKA (reference sequence). The CDR3 is 14 amino acids. The germline V and J ends were trimmed by 1 base and 6 bases, with 13 bases remaining between them. CDR3 in DNA: TGCAGTGCTAGAGTCGGAGAACTTAGTCAGCCCCAGCATTTT. Protein: CSARVGELSQPQHF.

The rearrangement joins TRBV12-3 or TRBV12-4 to TRBJ2-3; TRBD2 is a possible D gene (5 bases). V was clipped by 7 bases and J by 1 base, with 15 bases between them. The CDR3 extends over 15 amino acids. The CDR3 sequence: CASIIFSVGTDTQYF. The CDR3 coding sequence is TGTGCCAGCATCATATTTAGCGTTGGCACAGATACGCAGTATTTT.

The table lists this clonotype with a few counts. The chain carries TRBV6-6 and TRBJ2-7; the D is unclear. The CDR3 runs to 13 residues. V gave up 2 bases and J gave up 10 bases, with 15 bases separating them. Germline V gene lookup returns CDR1 MNHNY and CDR2 SVGAGI (reference sequence). The CDR3 DNA reads as TGTGCCAGCAGTTACCCGCTAACTACGCCACAGTACTTC. Its protein product is CASSYPLTTPQYF.

This clonotype was recorded a few times. V usage is TRBV6-2 or TRBV6-3 and J usage is TRBJ1-2, with D possibly matching TRBD1 (6 bases). The CDR3 has 16 amino acids. The ends were cut back, 0 bases at V and 0 bases at J, with 11 bases in the middle. The germline CDR1 and CDR2 sequences are MNHEY and SVGEGT. The CDR3 region has the DNA TGTGCCAGCAGTTACTCCGGACAGTCAGCTAACTATGGCTACACCTTC. This sequence encodes CASSYSGQSANYGYTF.

The genes are TRBV2 and TRBJ2-1; perhaps TRBD1 as D (5 bases). Trimming took 7 bases from V and 6 from J, leaving 19 bases between them. CDR3 length equals 15 residues. Germline CDR1 is SNHLY and CDR2 is FYNNEI. This CDR3 reads CASKMSVTVANEQFF. CDR3 DNA sequence: TGTGCCAGCAAGATGTCCGTGACAGTGGCCAATGAGCAGTTCTTC. Full variable domain (outside the CDR3, taken from reference TRBV2 and TRBJ2-1): EPEVTQTPSHQVTQMGQEVILRCVPISNHLYFYWYRQILGQKVEFLVSFYNNEISEKSEIFDDQFSVERPDGSNFTLKIRSTKLEDSAMYFCASKMSVTVANEQFFGPGTRLTVL.

This clonotype has at least ten counts. The CDR3 DNA reads TGCAGTGCTAGCGACCCGGGACTAGCGGGAGTAACCGGGGAGCTGTTTTTT. As protein: CSASDPGLAGVTGELFF. The chain uses TRBV20-1 and TRBJ2-2, with 14 bases matching TRBD2. Germline CDR1 reads DFQATT; CDR2 reads SNEGSKA (reference sequence). The V and J ends lost 3 bases and 5 bases, in that order; junction bases with no gene match: 8. The CDR3 is 17 residues long.

This clonotype was observed a few times. The chain is built from TRBV7-9 and TRBJ2-2; TRBD1 agrees at 7 bases. Germline CDR1 SEHNR, CDR2 FQNEAQ (reference sequence). There are 17 residues in the CDR3. V lost 0 bases and J lost 0; bases outside the gene matches: 4. CDR3 in amino acids: CASSLAVGTANTGELFF. CDR3 bases: TGTGCCAGCAGCTTAGCCGTCGGGACAGCGAACACCGGGGAGCTGTTTTTT. Complete variable domain (other parts from reference TRBV7-9 and TRBJ2-2): DTGVSQNPRHKITKRGQNVTFRCDPISEHNRLYWYRQTLGQGPEFLTYFQNEAQLEKSRLLSDRFSAERPKGSFSTLEIQRTEQGDSAMYLCASSLAVGTANTGELFFGEGSRLTVL.

This clonotype was found a few times. The chain has TRBV20-1 and TRBJ1-4, with 7 bases matching TRBD1. The CDR3 has 15 amino acids. Germline assignment: CDR1 DFQATT and CDR2 SNEGSKA (reference sequence). With V trimmed by 1 base and J by 9 bases, 11 bases remained unmatched. The CDR3 DNA follows: TGCAGTGCTAGAGCCCCCGGGACAGAAAATAAAAAACTGTTTTTT. Its translation: CSARAPGTENKKLFF.

The V call is TRBV4-3, the J call TRBJ1-1; D perhaps matches TRBD1 (5 bases). The CDR3 length is 13 residues. CDR1 is LGHNA, CDR2 YSLEER, per germline. Deletions cut 3 bases from V and 5 bases from J, with 10 bases between. The CDR3 spells CASSQGVRTEAFF. For the CDR3, the DNA is TGCGCCAGCAGCCAGGGGGTGAGGACTGAAGCTTTCTTT.

This clonotype appeared many times. The V and J genes are TRBV20-1 and TRBJ1-2; 8 nucleotides line up with TRBD1. V dropped 6 bases and J dropped 6; count of bases not matched to a gene: 15. Germline CDR1 reads DFQATT; CDR2 reads SNEGSKA (reference sequence). The CDR3 has 15 amino acids. The CDR3 sequence: CSAPFRGQERNGYTF. CDR3 nucleotide sequence: TGCAGTGCCCCTTTCCGGGGACAGGAGAGGAATGGCTACACCTTC.

This chain links TRBV10-3 with TRBJ2-1, with D uncertain. The CDR3 runs 15 residues. V lost 6 bases and J 0 bases, leaving 12 bases between the germline ends. Germline V gene lookup returns CDR1 ENHRY and CDR2 SYGVKD. The CDR3 nucleotides are TGTGCCATCAGAGCCGGTGGGAACTCCTACAATGAGCAGTTCTTC. Its translation is CAIRAGGNSYNEQFF.

The chain carries TRBV7-2 and TRBJ1-4; D is undetermined. V was cut by 2 bases and J by 8 bases, with 18 bases left in between. Germline CDR1 is SGHTA and CDR2 is FQGNSA. CDR3 length equals 16 residues. In DNA, the CDR3 is TGTGCCAGCAGCTTAAGTCAGCTGACGGGAGGGGAAAAACTGTTTTTT. It encodes CASSLSQLTGGEKLFF. The whole variable domain, filled in from reference TRBV7-2 and TRBJ1-4, reads GAGVSQSPSNKVTEKGKDVELRCDPISGHTALYWYRQSLGQGLEFLIYFQGNSAPDKSGLPSDRFSAERTGGSVSTLTIQRTQQEDSAVYLCASSLSQLTGGEKLFFGSGTQLSVL.

This clonotype was observed a handful of times. The V call is TRBV7-9, the J call TRBJ1-4, with 7 bases matching TRBD1. The junction had 10 bases not matched to a gene; V was cut back by 5 bases and J by 7 bases. The CDR3 sequence is 15 residues long. The germline V gene has CDR1 SEHNR and CDR2 FQNEAQ (reference sequence). CDR3 loop: CASSLDGRGFEKLFF. CDR3 DNA sequence: TGTGCCAGCAGCCTAGACGGCAGGGGGTTTGAAAAACTGTTTTTT.

This clonotype was counted a few times. The chain joins TRBV6-1 to TRBJ1-6; tentative D call: TRBD1 (5 bases). CDR1 is MNHNS, CDR2 SASEGT, per germline. CDR3 length: 15 residues. V was shortened by 8 bases and J by 10 bases, with 21 bases between the two germline ends. CDR3 sequence: CASLPDTGMGSPLHF. For the CDR3, the DNA is TGTGCCAGCCTTCCGGACACGGGGATGGGATCACCCCTCCACTTT.

The chain recombines TRBV6-1 with TRBJ1-1; TRBD1 is a possible D gene (5 bases). The V end was cut by 7 bases, the J end by 1 base, with 10 bases between. Looked up from germline, CDR1 is MNHNS and CDR2 is SASEGT. There are 13 residues in the CDR3. The CDR3 bases are TGTGCCAGCAAGGGGTCCGGGAACACTGAAGCTTTCTTT. Its protein is CASKGSGNTEAFF.

This clonotype was seen only a few times. The CDR3, as DNA: TGCGCCAGCAGCCAAGAGGGTCGCGATGAAAAACTGTTTTTT. It specifies CASSQEGRDEKLFF. This rearrangement joins TRBV4-3 to TRBJ1-4, with D unresolved. The germline V gene encodes CDR1 LGHNA and CDR2 YSLEER. The CDR3 is 14 residues long. Trimming removed 0 bases at V and 6 bases at J, with 8 bases between.

The rearrangement joins TRBV24-1 to TRBJ2-5; TRBD2 matches 16 bases. V dropped 3 bases and J dropped 4; count of bases not matched to a gene: 7. This CDR3 spans 18 amino acids. Germline lookup yields CDR1 KGHDR and CDR2 SFDVKD. CDR3 sequence: CATSDGTSGRAPRETQYF. For the CDR3, the DNA is TGTGCCACCAGTGATGGGACTAGCGGGAGGGCTCCAAGAGAGACCCAGTACTTC.

This clonotype appeared many times. This chain connects TRBV14 to TRBJ2-7; D not certain. Looked up from germline, CDR1 is SGHDN and CDR2 is FVKESK. V lost 6 bases and J lost 3, with 21 bases in between. The CDR3 length is 16 residues. The CDR3 coding sequence is TGTGCCAGCAGTCCTCAGTACTTGACATGGGACTACGAGCAGTACTTC. The encoded protein is CASSPQYLTWDYEQYF.

This chain joins TRBV3-1 and TRBJ2-7; D is unresolved. The CDR3 runs to 13 residues. Looked up from germline, CDR1 is LGHDT and CDR2 is YNNKEL (reference sequence). The V end lost 3 bases, the J end lost 4 bases, and 10 bases lay between the germline ends. The CDR3 loop reads CASSQGLRYEQYF. CDR3 in DNA: TGTGCCAGCAGCCAGGGCCTCCGTTACGAGCAGTACTTC.

This clonotype has ten or more counts. The chain joins TRBV29-1 to TRBJ2-1, with D perhaps assigned TRBD1 or TRBD2 (5 bases each). CDR3 length: 11 amino acids. V was shortened by 4 bases and J by 9 bases, with 10 bases between the two germline ends. Germline CDR1 and CDR2: SQVTM and ANQGSEA. CDR3 coding DNA: TGCAGCGTTGGAGGGGCAGGTGAGCAGTTCTTC. Amino acid sequence: CSVGGAGEQFF.

This clonotype was observed a few times. J is TRBJ2-5 and V is TRBV2; D gene uncertain. This CDR3 region has 14 residues. Trimming removed 0 bases from V and 4 bases from J, with 9 bases in between. In germline, CDR1 is SNHLY, CDR2 FYNNEI. CDR3: CASSEAGRAETQYF. The CDR3 bases are TGTGCCAGCAGTGAAGCAGGACGGGCAGAGACCCAGTACTTC.

In its sample, this clonotype was seen a few times. V and J are TRBV12-3 or TRBV12-4 and TRBJ2-7; possibly TRBD1 or TRBD2 for D (5 bases each). CDR3 length: 14 amino acids. Trimming took off 7 bases at V and 5 bases at J, with 18 bases between the two ends. The CDR3 nucleotides are TGTGCCAGCACCTCGGGACGGCTGGGGAACGAGCAGTACTTC. This encodes CASTSGRLGNEQYF.

The rearrangement joins TRBV4-3 to TRBJ2-5, with D tentatively TRBD1 (8 bases). V was trimmed by 0 bases and J by 7 bases, leaving 18 bases between them. CDR1 and CDR2 (germline): LGHNA, YSLEER. The CDR3 loop spans 16 amino acids. This CDR3 is CASSQEPGGQGGTQYF. The CDR3 nucleotides read TGCGCCAGCAGCCAAGAACCGGGAGGACAGGGTGGGACCCAGTACTTC.

This clonotype was counted many times. The CDR3 DNA reads TGTGCCACCAGTGATCCAGGATCCACAGATACGCAGTATTTT. Its protein is CATSDPGSTDTQYF. V and J are TRBV24-1 and TRBJ2-3; D gene ambiguous. The germline V gene encodes CDR1 KGHDR and CDR2 SFDVKD. Deletions cut 3 bases from V and 2 bases from J, with 8 bases between. CDR3 length equals 14 residues.

This sequence joins TRBV5-1 and TRBJ2-2; no reliable D call. The CDR3 totals 15 residues. CDR1 and CDR2 (germline): SGHRS, YFSETQ. V lost 1 base and J 1 base, leaving 8 bases between the germline ends. CDR3 sequence (DNA): TGCGCCAGCAGCTTGCGTTGGGGGAACACCGGGGAGCTGTTTTTT. This codes for CASSLRWGNTGELFF. Together with reference TRBV5-1 and TRBJ2-2, the CDR3 gives the full variable domain: KAGVTQTPRYLIKTRGQQVTLSCSPISGHRSVSWYQQTPGQGLQFLFEYFSETQRNKGNFPGRFSGRQFSNSRSEMNVSTLELGDSALYLCASSLRWGNTGELFFGEGSRLTVL.